Listed here are 27 T cell receptor beta chains from one sample, sequenced in a study of blood T cell repertoires in COVID-19. Generated by immunoSEQ multiplex PCR, the TCRdb table keeps only in-frame clones and is missing some. Among roughly 220,000 clones listed, 80% to 85% were seen once. Sequencing was carried out using peripheral blood. These receptors were obtained from a woman aged 60-70 years with acute or convalescent COVID-19.

Note on this clone: Other DNA sequences in the sample encode the same CDR3. The chain carries TRBV5-1 and TRBJ2-3; no reliable D call. Germline values: CDR1 SGHRS, CDR2 YFSETQ. The CDR3 is 15 amino acids. With 0 bases removed from V and 0 bases from J, the gap between germline ends came to 8 bases. CDR3 sequence reads: CASSLAGPSTDTQYF. The CDR3 DNA is TGCGCCAGCAGCTTGGCTGGGCCCAGCACAGATACGCAGTATTTT.

The chain carries TRBV15 and TRBJ2-7, with 8 bases identical to TRBD1. The V segment lost 0 bases and the J segment 6 bases; nucleotides outside the gene matches: 10. This CDR3 contains 16 residues. Germline V gives CDR1 LNHNV, CDR2 YYDKDF (reference sequence). The CDR3: CATSRDQRTGMTEQYF. The CDR3 region has the DNA TGTGCCACCAGCAGAGATCAGCGGACAGGGATGACCGAGCAGTACTTC.

The genes are TRBV4-2 and TRBJ2-7; TRBD2 aligns across 8 bases. The CDR3 covers 15 residues. Trimming at V came to 3 bases and at J to 2 bases, leaving 6 bases not matched to a gene. CDR1 LGHNA and CDR2 YNFKEQ come from the germline V gene. The CDR3 DNA reads TGTGCCAGCAGCCAGCAGGCGGGACTAGCCTACGAGCAGTACTTC. Its translation is CASSQQAGLAYEQYF.

The chain carries TRBV7-6 and TRBJ2-1, with a weak D call TRBD2 (7 bases). V shed 2 bases and J shed 4 bases, with 15 bases lying between them. Per the germline V gene, CDR1 is SGHVS and CDR2 is FNYEAQ. This CDR3 comprises 16 residues. CDR3 sequence: CASSLRGGGSYNEQFF. CDR3 in DNA: TGTGCCAGCAGCTTAAGAGGGGGGGGGTCTTACAATGAGCAGTTCTTC. The whole variable domain, remainder taken from reference TRBV7-6 and TRBJ2-1, is GAGVSQSPRYKVTKRGQDVALRCDPISGHVSLYWYRQALGQGPEFLTYFNYEAQQDKSGLPNDRFSAERPEGSISTLTIQRTEQRDSAMYRCASSLRGGGSYNEQFFGPGTRLTVL.

This rearrangement joins TRBV5-1 to TRBJ2-5; D may be TRBD2 (5 bases). From germline, CDR1 is SGHRS and CDR2 YFSETQ. Trimming removed 3 bases from V and 6 bases from J, with 12 bases in between. The CDR3 runs 13 residues. CDR3 amino acids: CASSSGRGQTQYF. The DNA of the CDR3 is TGCGCCAGCAGCTCGGGTCGAGGGCAGACCCAGTACTTC.

About this clone: Within the sample, other DNA sequences also encode this same CDR3. V and J are TRBV12-3 or TRBV12-4 and TRBJ2-7; 7 bases agree with TRBD1. CDR3 size: 13 residues. Losses at the gene ends were 5 bases for V and 2 bases for J; bases not matched to a gene: 3. Written as DNA, the CDR3 is TGTGCCAGCAGTCGGGACAGCCCCTACGAGCAGTACTTC. Translation gives CASSRDSPYEQYF.

The chain couples TRBV7-3 to TRBJ2-1; no firm D call. CDR3 length: 13 amino acids. Germline values: CDR1 SGHTA, CDR2 FQGTGA. V was trimmed by 3 bases and J by 7 bases, leaving 10 bases between them. The CDR3 bases are TGTGCCAGCAGCTTCCGCGGCCCTAATGAGCAGTTCTTC. Residues: CASSFRGPNEQFF.

The chain uses TRBV29-1 and TRBJ1-1; D might be TRBD1 (5 bases). V was trimmed by 7 bases and J by 4 bases, leaving 13 bases between them. Germline loops: CDR1 SQVTM, CDR2 ANQGSEA. This CDR3 is 12 amino acids long. This CDR3 is CSGKDTGTEAFF. In nucleotides, the CDR3 is TGCAGCGGAAAAGACACAGGCACTGAAGCTTTCTTT.

The chain carries TRBV6-1 and TRBJ1-5; 9 bases line up with TRBD1. Germline V gene data show CDR1 as MNHNS and CDR2 as SASEGT. This CDR3 has 14 amino acids. V was clipped by 3 bases and J by 6 bases; unmatched bases: 3. CDR3 sequence reads: CASSEWDRAQPQHF. CDR3 coding DNA: TGTGCCAGCAGTGAGTGGGACAGGGCTCAGCCCCAGCATTTT.

The chain carries TRBV6-5 and TRBJ1-1, with a possible D match to TRBD1 (6 bases). The ends were cut back, 7 bases at V and 4 bases at J, with 19 bases in the middle. The CDR3 runs to 15 residues. Germline assignment: CDR1 MNHEY and CDR2 SVGAGI. The CDR3 nucleotides are TGTGCCAGCACTACATCCGGGACCAGGGGCACTGAAGCTTTCTTT. Translating gives CASTTSGTRGTEAFF.

This clone was detected only once. The CDR3 reads CASSILGQGDNQPQHF. CDR3 nucleotide sequence: TGTGCCAGTAGTATCTTAGGCCAGGGTGACAATCAGCCCCAGCATTTT. This chain connects TRBV19 to TRBJ1-5; D is possibly TRBD1 (5 bases). Germline loops: CDR1 LNHDA, CDR2 SQIVND (reference sequence). The V gene lost 3 bases and the J gene lost 3 bases, with 15 bases spanning the gap. The CDR3 consists of 16 residues.

This chain links TRBV7-8 with TRBJ2-5; D is ambiguous. This CDR3 region has 15 residues. CDR1 is SGHVS, CDR2 FQNEAQ, per germline. V lost 2 bases, J lost 5 bases, and 15 bases lay in between. The CDR3 nucleotides read TGTGCCAGCAGCTTAAACCTGGCAGTACAGGAGACCCAGTACTTC. Translating gives CASSLNLAVQETQYF.

V gene TRBV30 combines with J gene TRBJ2-5; 10 bases match TRBD1. Germline V lookup: CDR1 GTSNPN, CDR2 SVGIG (reference sequence). The CDR3 has 16 residues. Trimming cost V 3 bases and J 4 bases; bases outside gene matches: 11. CDR3 sequence: CAWSGLGQGRRETQYF. CDR3 nucleotides: TGTGCCTGGAGCGGATTGGGACAGGGGAGGAGAGAGACCCAGTACTTC.

The chain has TRBV15 and TRBJ1-1; the D gene is possibly TRBD1 (6 bases). Trimming cost V 3 bases and J 2 bases, with 10 bases left between them. Germline CDR1 is LNHNV and CDR2 is YYDKDF (reference sequence). The CDR3 sequence is 14 residues long. The CDR3 sequence is CATSRDRINTEAFF. CDR3 in DNA: TGTGCCACCAGCAGGGACAGAATAAACACTGAAGCTTTCTTT.

A single count supports this clone. The genes are TRBV3-1 (or the pseudogene TRBV3-2) and TRBJ2-3; D uncertain. The CDR3 is 12 residues long. V shed 1 base and J shed 6 bases, with 5 bases lying between them. Germline-derived CDR1 and CDR2 are LGHDT and YNNKEL (reference sequence). The CDR3 DNA is TGTGCCAGCAGCCAAGGTCTGGATACGCAGTATTTT. It translates to CASSQGLDTQYF.

This sequence joins TRBV3-1 (or the pseudogene TRBV3-2) and TRBJ1-1, with 11 bases fitting TRBD1. The CDR3 consists of 14 residues. J gave up 5 bases and V 4 bases, and 3 bases lay outside the gene matches. Germline V gives CDR1 LGHDT, CDR2 YNNKEL (reference sequence). The CDR3 reads CASSLDRGRTEAFF. CDR3 in DNA: TGTGCCAGCAGCCTGGACAGGGGGCGGACTGAAGCTTTCTTT.

The chain employs TRBV19 and TRBJ2-5; 7 bases match TRBD2. This CDR3 comprises 14 residues. V trimming: 4 bases; J trimming: 4 bases; junction bases outside the gene matches: 6. Germline CDR1 and CDR2: LNHDA and SQIVND (reference sequence). In DNA form, the CDR3 reads TGTGCCAGTAGTACTGGGACTATGGGAGAGACCCAGTACTTC. Protein: CASSTGTMGETQYF.

The V and J genes are TRBV4-1 and TRBJ2-5; 11 nucleotides match TRBD1. The CDR3 totals 15 residues. Germline assignment: CDR1 MGHRA and CDR2 YSYEKL. Unmatched junction bases numbered 6, after V lost 4 bases and J lost 5 bases. CDR3 protein: CASSRFGQGAETQYF. For the CDR3, the DNA is TGCGCCAGCAGCCGTTTTGGACAGGGGGCTGAGACCCAGTACTTC.

This chain joins TRBV2 and TRBJ2-2; 12 bases match TRBD1. The J segment lost 6 bases and the V segment lost 6 bases, leaving 5 bases of the junction unmatched. The CDR3 spans 15 residues. Germline V gene sequence: CDR1 SNHLY, CDR2 FYNNEI. The CDR3 here is CASSRDRGLAGELFF. CDR3 DNA sequence: TGTGCCAGCAGCCGGGACAGGGGGCTCGCCGGGGAGCTGTTTTTT.

The chain couples TRBV10-3 to TRBJ1-2; D gene unclear. V lost 4 bases and J 2 bases, leaving 17 bases between the germline ends. This CDR3 has 16 residues. Looked up from germline, CDR1 is ENHRY and CDR2 is SYGVKD. The CDR3 DNA reads TGTGCCATCAGTGTCGCCAGCCCTAGCTCCAACTATGGCTACACCTTC. Protein sequence: CAISVASPSSNYGYTF.

V gene TRBV28 combines with J gene TRBJ1-2; TRBD1 matches at 12 bases. This CDR3 has 17 residues. J gave up 4 bases and V 5 bases, and 11 bases lay outside the gene matches. Germline V gene lookup returns CDR1 MDHEN and CDR2 SYDVKM. The CDR3 DNA reads as TGTGCCAGCAGTCCCCCGGGACAGGGGGCCCAAATCTATGGCTACACCTTC. This sequence encodes CASSPPGQGAQIYGYTF.

The chain carries TRBV7-9 and TRBJ2-1; 8 positions agree with TRBD2. V dropped 5 bases and J dropped 3; count of bases not matched to a gene: 12. Germline lookup yields CDR1 SEHNR and CDR2 FQNEAQ (reference sequence). The CDR3 contains 17 residues. In DNA form, the CDR3 reads TGTGCCAGCAGCCCCTTCGGGGGGGGGTTACACTACAATGAGCAGTTCTTC. Protein product: CASSPFGGGLHYNEQFF.

This clone showed up just once. The chain has TRBV14 and TRBJ2-1; 12 nucleotides line up with TRBD2. V was clipped by 1 base and J by 10 bases; unmatched bases: 8. The CDR3 is 16 residues long. CDR1 is SGHDN, CDR2 FVKESK, per germline. Here the CDR3 reads CASSQGASGGVEEQFF. The CDR3 coding sequence is TGTGCCAGCAGCCAAGGGGCTAGCGGGGGGGTAGAGGAGCAGTTCTTC.

The V and J genes are TRBV12-3 or TRBV12-4 and TRBJ1-2; D remains unclear. V gave up 1 base and J gave up 8 bases, with 8 bases separating them. The CDR3 loop spans 12 amino acids. CDR3 loop: CASSLGTWGYTF. CDR3 in DNA: TGTGCCAGCAGTTTAGGAACTTGGGGCTACACCTTC.

CDR3 loop: CASRRARCPYNEQFF. CDR3 in DNA: TGCGCCAGCAGGCGAGCTCGGTGTCCCTACAATGAGCAGTTCTTC. The rearrangement uses TRBV10-1 and TRBJ2-1, with D hard to call. The V and J ends lost 6 bases and 2 bases respectively, with 14 bases between them. In germline, CDR1 is WNHNN, CDR2 SYGVQD (reference sequence). The CDR3 totals 15 residues.

This clone was observed a handful of times. The genes are TRBV4-1 and TRBJ2-1; 10 nucleotides align to TRBD2. The CDR3 is made up of 16 amino acids. Trimming removed 8 bases from V and 4 bases from J; junction bases left unmatched: 11. The germline CDR1 and CDR2 sequences are MGHRA and YSYEKL. The CDR3 DNA reads as TGCGCCAGCTCGAGCCCAACTAGCGGGGTTTACAATGAGCAGTTCTTC. It yields the protein CASSSPTSGVYNEQFF.

The V and J genes are TRBV10-3 and TRBJ2-7; the match to TRBD1 covers 7 bases. The germline CDR1 and CDR2 sequences are ENHRY and SYGVKD. J gave up 3 bases and V 4 bases, and 3 bases lay outside the gene matches. The CDR3 runs 13 residues. CDR3 sequence (DNA): TGTGCCATCAGTGGAGGGGGCAGCTACGAGCAGTACTTC. Translation gives CAISGGGSYEQYF.